The 3 T cell receptor beta chains presented below share a single source sample, sequenced in a study of breast tumors, draining lymph nodes, adjacent tissues. Each CDR3 protein is one row after TCRdb ran MiXCR on the multiplex PCR reads. Here the sample spans around 120,000 distinct CDR3 sequences, roughly 21% being singletons. The lymph nodes were axillary draining lymph nodes from breast cancer patients. What was sequenced was axillary lymph node tissue. These receptors came from a female donor with breast cancer. Some clones in this sample may be carry-over from other donors' samples.

This clonotype was seen at least ten times. The CDR3 nucleotides read TGTGCCAGCAGTTACCGGGTTCGCGAAAAACTGTTTTTT. It yields the protein CASSYRVREKLFF. The chain has TRBV6-5 and TRBJ1-4; no reliable D call. The germline V and J ends were trimmed by 2 bases and 8 bases, with 9 bases remaining between them. Germline assignment: CDR1 MNHEY and CDR2 SVGAGI. This CDR3 is built from 13 residues.

As regards this clonotype: A clone one base away is much larger, so this may be a read error. The V and J genes are TRBV10-1 and TRBJ1-5, with D tentatively TRBD1 (5 bases). The CDR3 contains 14 residues. The germline V gene encodes CDR1 WNHNN and CDR2 SYGVQD (reference sequence). V was trimmed by 7 bases and J by 5 bases, leaving 15 bases between them. For the CDR3, the DNA is TGCGCCAGCACCGGACTCGGACAAGATCAGCCCCAGCATTTT. Translating it yields CASTGLGQDQPQHF.

This clonotype was detected many times. The chain recombines TRBV13 with TRBJ2-3, with 10 positions matching TRBD2. The length of the CDR3 is 13 residues. Germline V CDR1 and CDR2: PRHDT, FYEKMQ (reference sequence). The trim removed 5 bases at V and 7 bases at J, leaving 3 bases unmatched. This CDR3 reads CASSGTSDNTQYF. The CDR3, as DNA: TGTGCCAGCAGCGGGACTAGCGATAATACGCAGTATTTT.